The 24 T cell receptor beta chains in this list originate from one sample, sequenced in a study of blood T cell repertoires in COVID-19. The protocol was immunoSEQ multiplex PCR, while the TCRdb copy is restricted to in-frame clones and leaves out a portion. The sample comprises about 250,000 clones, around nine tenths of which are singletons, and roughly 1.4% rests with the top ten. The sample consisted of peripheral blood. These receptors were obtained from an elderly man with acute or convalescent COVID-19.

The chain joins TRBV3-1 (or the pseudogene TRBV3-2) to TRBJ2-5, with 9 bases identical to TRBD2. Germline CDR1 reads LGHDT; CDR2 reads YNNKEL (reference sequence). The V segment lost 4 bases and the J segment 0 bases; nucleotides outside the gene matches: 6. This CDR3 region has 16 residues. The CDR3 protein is CASSLNQRGDQETQYF. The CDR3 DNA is TGTGCCAGCAGCCTCAATCAGCGGGGGGACCAAGAGACCCAGTACTTC.

The CDR3 region has the DNA TGTGCCAGTAGTAGCCCGACTAGCGGCTCCTACGAGCAGTACTTC. Protein sequence: CASSSPTSGSYEQYF. The rearrangement joins TRBV19 to TRBJ2-7; 9 bases match TRBD2. This CDR3 contains 15 residues. The J segment lost 0 bases and the V segment lost 4 bases, leaving 4 bases of the junction unmatched. The germline V gene encodes CDR1 LNHDA and CDR2 SQIVND (reference sequence).

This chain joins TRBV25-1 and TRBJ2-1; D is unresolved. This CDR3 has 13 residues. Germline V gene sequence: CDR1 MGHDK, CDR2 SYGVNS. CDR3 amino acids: CVPAPVSYNEQFF. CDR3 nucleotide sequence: TGTGTGCCAGCGCCGGTCTCCTACAATGAGCAGTTCTTC.

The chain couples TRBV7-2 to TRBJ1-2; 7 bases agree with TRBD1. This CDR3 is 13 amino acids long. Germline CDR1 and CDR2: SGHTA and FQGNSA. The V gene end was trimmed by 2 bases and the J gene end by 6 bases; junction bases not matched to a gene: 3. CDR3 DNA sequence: TGTGCCAGCAGCTTACAACAGGGGAATGGCTACACCTTC. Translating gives CASSLQQGNGYTF.

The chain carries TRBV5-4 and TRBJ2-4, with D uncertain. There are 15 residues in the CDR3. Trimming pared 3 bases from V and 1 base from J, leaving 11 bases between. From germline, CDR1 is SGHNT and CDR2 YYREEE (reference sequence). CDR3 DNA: TGTGCCAGCAGCTCGATGGCCTCGGCCAAAAACATTCAGTACTTC. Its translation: CASSSMASAKNIQYF.

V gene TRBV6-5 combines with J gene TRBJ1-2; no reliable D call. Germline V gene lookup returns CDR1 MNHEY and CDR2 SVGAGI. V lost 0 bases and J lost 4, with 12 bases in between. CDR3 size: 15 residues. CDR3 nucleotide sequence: TGTGCCAGCAGTTACTCGCTTACAGACACCTATGGCTACACCTTC. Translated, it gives CASSYSLTDTYGYTF.

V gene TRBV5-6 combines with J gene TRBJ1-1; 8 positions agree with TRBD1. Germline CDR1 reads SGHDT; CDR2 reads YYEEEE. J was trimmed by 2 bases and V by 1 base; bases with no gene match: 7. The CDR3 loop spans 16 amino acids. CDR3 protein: CASSLWTGSRNTEAFF. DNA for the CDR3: TGTGCCAGCAGCTTGTGGACAGGGAGTAGAAACACTGAAGCTTTCTTT.

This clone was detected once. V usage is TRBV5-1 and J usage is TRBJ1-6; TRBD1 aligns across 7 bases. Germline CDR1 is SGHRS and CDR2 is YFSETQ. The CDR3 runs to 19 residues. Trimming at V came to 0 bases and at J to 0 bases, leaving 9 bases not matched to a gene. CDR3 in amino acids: CASSLAEGALSSYNSPLHF. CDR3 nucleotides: TGCGCCAGCAGCTTGGCCGAGGGGGCTTTAAGCTCCTATAATTCACCCCTCCACTTT.

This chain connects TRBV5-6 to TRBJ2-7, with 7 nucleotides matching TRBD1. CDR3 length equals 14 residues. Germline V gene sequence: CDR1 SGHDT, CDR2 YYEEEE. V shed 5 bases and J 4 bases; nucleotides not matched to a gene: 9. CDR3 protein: CASSFIDREYEQYF. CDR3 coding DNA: TGTGCCAGCAGTTTCATAGACAGGGAGTACGAGCAGTACTTC.

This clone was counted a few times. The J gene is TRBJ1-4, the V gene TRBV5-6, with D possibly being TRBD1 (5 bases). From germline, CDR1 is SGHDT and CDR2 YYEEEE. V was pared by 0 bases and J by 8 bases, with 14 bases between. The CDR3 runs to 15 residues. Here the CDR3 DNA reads TGTGCCAGCAGCTTGGGAAGGGCTAAGGGGGAAAAACTGTTTTTT. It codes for CASSLGRAKGEKLFF.

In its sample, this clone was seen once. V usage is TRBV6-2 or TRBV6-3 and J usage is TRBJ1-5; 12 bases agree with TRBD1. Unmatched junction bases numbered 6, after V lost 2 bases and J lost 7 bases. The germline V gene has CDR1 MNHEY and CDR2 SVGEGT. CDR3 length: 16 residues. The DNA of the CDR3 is TGTGCCAGCAGTTACCCGGGACAGGGGGCGATGCAGCCCCAGCATTTT. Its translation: CASSYPGQGAMQPQHF.

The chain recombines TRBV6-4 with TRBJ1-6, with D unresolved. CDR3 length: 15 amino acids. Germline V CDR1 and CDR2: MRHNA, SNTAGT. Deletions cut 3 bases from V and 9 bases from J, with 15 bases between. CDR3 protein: CASSDEAGVGSPLHF. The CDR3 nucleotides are TGTGCCAGCAGTGATGAAGCGGGAGTAGGTTCACCCCTCCACTTT.

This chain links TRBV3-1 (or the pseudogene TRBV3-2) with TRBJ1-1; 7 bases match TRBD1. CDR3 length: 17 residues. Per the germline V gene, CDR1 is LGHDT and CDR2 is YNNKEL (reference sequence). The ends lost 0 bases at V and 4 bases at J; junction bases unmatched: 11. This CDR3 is CASSQDRGRDPSTEAFF. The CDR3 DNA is TGTGCCAGCAGCCAAGATAGGGGGCGAGACCCCTCCACTGAAGCTTTCTTT.

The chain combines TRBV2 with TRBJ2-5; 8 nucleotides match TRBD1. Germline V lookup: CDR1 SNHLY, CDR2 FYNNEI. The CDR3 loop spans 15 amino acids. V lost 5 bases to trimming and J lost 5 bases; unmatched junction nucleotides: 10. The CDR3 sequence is CASSPDRAASETQYF. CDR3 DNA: TGTGCCAGCAGTCCGGACAGGGCTGCGTCGGAGACCCAGTACTTC.

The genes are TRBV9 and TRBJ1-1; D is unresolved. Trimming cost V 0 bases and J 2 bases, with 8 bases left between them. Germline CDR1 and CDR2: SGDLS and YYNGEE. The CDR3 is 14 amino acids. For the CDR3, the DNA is TGTGCCAGCAGCGTAGGAGGGATTAACACTGAAGCTTTCTTT. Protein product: CASSVGGINTEAFF. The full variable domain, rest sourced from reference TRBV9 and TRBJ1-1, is DSGVTQTPKHLITATGQRVTLRCSPRSGDLSVYWYQQSLDQGLQFLIQYYNGEERAKGNILERFSAQQFPDLHSELNLSSLELGDSALYFCASSVGGINTEAFFGQGTRLTVV.

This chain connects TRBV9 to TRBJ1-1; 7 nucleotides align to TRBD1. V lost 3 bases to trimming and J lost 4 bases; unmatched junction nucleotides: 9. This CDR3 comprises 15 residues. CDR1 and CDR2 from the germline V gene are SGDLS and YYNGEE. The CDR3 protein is CASSAVGGEGTEAFF. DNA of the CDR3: TGTGCCAGCAGCGCGGTAGGGGGCGAAGGCACTGAAGCTTTCTTT.

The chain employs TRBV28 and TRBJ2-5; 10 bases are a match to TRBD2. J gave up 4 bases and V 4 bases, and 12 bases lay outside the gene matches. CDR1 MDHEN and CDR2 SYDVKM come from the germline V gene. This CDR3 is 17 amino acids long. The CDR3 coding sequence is TGTGCCAGCAGTTCCCCCGTGATAGCGGGAGGCATAGAGACCCAGTACTTC. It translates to CASSSPVIAGGIETQYF.

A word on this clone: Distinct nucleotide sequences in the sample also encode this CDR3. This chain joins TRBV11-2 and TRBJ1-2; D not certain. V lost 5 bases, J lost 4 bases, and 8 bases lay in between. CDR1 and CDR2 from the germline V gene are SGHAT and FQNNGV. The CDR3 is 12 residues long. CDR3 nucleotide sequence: TGTGCCAGCAGCCCCACGCGCTATGGCTACACCTTC. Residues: CASSPTRYGYTF.

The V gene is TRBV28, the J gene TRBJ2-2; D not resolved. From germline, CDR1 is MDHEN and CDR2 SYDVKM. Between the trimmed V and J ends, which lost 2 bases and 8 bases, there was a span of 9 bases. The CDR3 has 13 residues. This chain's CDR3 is CASSLRWRGELFF. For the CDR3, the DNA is TGTGCCAGCAGTTTACGGTGGAGAGGGGAGCTGTTTTTT.

The CDR3 sequence: CASSLGGAGSNQPQHF. DNA of the CDR3: TGTGCCAGCAGTTTAGGGGGGGCGGGTAGCAATCAGCCCCAGCATTTT. The V gene is TRBV27, the J gene TRBJ1-5, with a possible D match to TRBD1 (6 bases). CDR3 length: 16 residues. The germline V gene has CDR1 MNHEY and CDR2 SMNVEV (reference sequence). The germline V and J ends were trimmed by 2 bases and 0 bases, with 11 bases remaining between them.

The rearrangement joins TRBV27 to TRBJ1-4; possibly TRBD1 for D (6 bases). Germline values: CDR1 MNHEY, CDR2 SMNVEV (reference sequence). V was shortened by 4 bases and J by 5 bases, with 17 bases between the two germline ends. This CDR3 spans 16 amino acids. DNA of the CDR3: TGTGCCAGCAGTTCCCGACACAGGGAGGGGAATGAAAAACTGTTTTTT. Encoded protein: CASSSRHREGNEKLFF.

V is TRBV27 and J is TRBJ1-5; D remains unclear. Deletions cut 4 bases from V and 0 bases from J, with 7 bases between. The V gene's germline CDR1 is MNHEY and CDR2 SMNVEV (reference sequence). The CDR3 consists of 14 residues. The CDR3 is CASSSTYSNQPQHF. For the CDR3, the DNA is TGTGCCAGCAGTTCAACTTATAGCAATCAGCCCCAGCATTTT.

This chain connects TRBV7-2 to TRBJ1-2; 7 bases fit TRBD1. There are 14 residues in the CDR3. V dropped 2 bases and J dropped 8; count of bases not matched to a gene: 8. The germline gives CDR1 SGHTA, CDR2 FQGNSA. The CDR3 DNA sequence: TGTGCCAGCAGCTTAACGCCGACAGGGAACGGCTACACCTTC. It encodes CASSLTPTGNGYTF.

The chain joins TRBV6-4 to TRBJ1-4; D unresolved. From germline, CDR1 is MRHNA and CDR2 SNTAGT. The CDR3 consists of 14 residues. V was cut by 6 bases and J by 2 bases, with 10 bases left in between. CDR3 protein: CASRTTSTNEKLFF. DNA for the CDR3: TGTGCCAGCAGAACGACATCGACTAATGAAAAACTGTTTTTT.